The 15 T cell receptor beta chains presented below share a single source sample, sequenced in a study of blood T cell repertoires in COVID-19. Some clones are missing from TCRdb's copy, which holds only in-frame ones; the method was immunoSEQ multiplex PCR. The table includes roughly 150,000 clones, around 89% detected once. The sequenced material came from peripheral blood. The receptor set was obtained from a middle-aged woman with acute or convalescent COVID-19.

The CDR3 nucleotides are TGCGCCAGCAGCTCTGGCAGGGGGCTGGATTCACCCCTCCACTTT. It is translated as CASSSGRGLDSPLHF. The V gene is TRBV5-1, the J gene TRBJ1-6, with 8 bases aligning to TRBD1. CDR1 SGHRS and CDR2 YFSETQ come from the germline V gene. CDR3 length: 15 residues. V lost 3 bases, J lost 8 bases, and 7 bases stayed unmatched.

This chain connects TRBV7-2 to TRBJ1-5; the match to TRBD1 covers 8 bases. J lost 5 bases, V lost 5 bases, and 8 bases had no gene match. CDR3 size: 15 residues. In germline, CDR1 is SGHTA, CDR2 FQGNSA. The CDR3 nucleotides read TGTGCCAGCAGCACCGGACAGGGCCTCCATCAGCCCCAGCATTTT. This translates into CASSTGQGLHQPQHF.

The chain recombines TRBV7-3 with TRBJ2-2; TRBD2 aligns across 11 bases. Per the germline V gene, CDR1 is SGHTA and CDR2 is FQGTGA. The CDR3 is 19 residues long. J gave up 2 bases and V 1 base, and 9 bases lay outside the gene matches. As DNA, the CDR3 is TGTGCCAGCAGCTTAATGGTCCTAGCGGGGGGAGGAAACACCGGGGAGCTGTTTTTT. Translating it yields CASSLMVLAGGGNTGELFF.

V gene TRBV6-5 combines with J gene TRBJ1-4; D is ambiguous. Looked up from germline, CDR1 is MNHEY and CDR2 is SVGAGI. Trimming stripped 10 bases from V and 8 bases from J, with 20 bases between. This CDR3 has 14 residues. The CDR3 protein is CATASTGTIEKLFF. The CDR3 DNA is TGTGCCACTGCCTCGACGGGTACCATAGAAAAACTGTTTTTT.

V and J are TRBV19 and TRBJ1-1; a weak D match, TRBD1 (5 bases). The CDR3 is 14 residues long. The germline V gene encodes CDR1 LNHDA and CDR2 SQIVND (reference sequence). Trimming removed 6 bases at V and 0 bases at J, with 11 bases between. CDR3 DNA sequence: TGTGCCAGTAGCACAGACAGCCTGAACACTGAAGCTTTCTTT. Residues: CASSTDSLNTEAFF.

The chain has TRBV4-2 and TRBJ2-3; TRBD2 is a possible D gene (6 bases). This CDR3 has 12 amino acids. From germline, CDR1 is LGHNA and CDR2 YNFKEQ. The ends were cut back, 2 bases at V and 10 bases at J, with 10 bases in the middle. CDR3 loop: CASSQTPGAQYF. The CDR3 coding sequence is TGTGCCAGCAGCCAAACTCCGGGAGCGCAGTATTTT.

This chain connects TRBV30 to TRBJ2-7, with D perhaps matching TRBD1 (6 bases). The CDR3 loop spans 16 amino acids. Germline V gene sequence: CDR1 GTSNPN, CDR2 SVGIG (reference sequence). V gave up 2 bases and J gave up 3 bases, with 20 bases separating them. CDR3 protein: CAWSRGGSSYLYEQYF. The DNA for the CDR3 is TGTGCCTGGAGTCGAGGGGGTTCAAGCTACCTCTACGAGCAGTACTTC. Complete variable domain (other parts from reference TRBV30 and TRBJ2-7): SQTIHQWPATLVQPVGSPLSLECTVEGTSNPNLYWYRQAAGRGLQLLFYSVGIGQISSEVPQNLSASRPQDRQFILSSKKLLLSDSGFYLCAWSRGGSSYLYEQYFGPGTRLTVT.

The V and J genes are TRBV12-5 and TRBJ2-4, with TRBD1 identical over 9 bases. Losses at the gene ends were 7 bases for V and 5 bases for J; bases not matched to a gene: 9. Germline CDR1 LGHNT, CDR2 FRNRAP. The CDR3 extends over 15 amino acids. Here the CDR3 DNA reads TGTGCTAGTGTCCTCCGGACAGGGGACCAAAACATTCAGTACTTC. The encoded protein is CASVLRTGDQNIQYF.

This chain connects TRBV7-8 to TRBJ2-7; TRBD1 might be the D (7 bases). Germline values: CDR1 SGHVS, CDR2 FQNEAQ. The ends were cut back, 4 bases at V and 4 bases at J, with 17 bases in the middle. The CDR3 is 15 residues long. Here the CDR3 DNA reads TGTGCCAGCAGCTCAGGGGGGACACTGGAATACGAGCAGTACTTC. Protein sequence: CASSSGGTLEYEQYF.

This CDR3 reads CASSPRTSGRGNEQFF. As DNA, the CDR3 is TGTGCCAGCTCACCACGAACTAGCGGGAGGGGAAATGAGCAGTTCTTC. The genes are TRBV18 and TRBJ2-1, with TRBD2 matching 13 bases. With V trimmed by 1 base and J by 7 bases, 4 bases remained unmatched. This CDR3 is 16 amino acids long. CDR1 and CDR2 (germline): KGHSH, LQKENI.

In this sample, this clone turned up once. CDR3 region: CASSPGLAGWGTQYF. The CDR3 nucleotides are TGTGCCAGCTCTCCGGGACTAGCGGGCTGGGGTACGCAGTATTTT. The chain joins TRBV18 to TRBJ2-3, with 12 positions matching TRBD2. Germline trimming cut 6 bases from V and 8 bases from J; bases unmatched to any gene: 9. Germline loops: CDR1 KGHSH, CDR2 LQKENI. The CDR3 extends over 15 amino acids.

The rearrangement links TRBV5-1 to TRBJ1-4; no reliable D call. CDR3 size: 12 residues. Looked up from germline, CDR1 is SGHRS and CDR2 is YFSETQ. V gave up 4 bases and J gave up 3 bases, with 4 bases separating them. The CDR3 DNA follows: TGCGCCAGCAGCGCGCCTAATGAAAAACTGTTTTTT. Translation: CASSAPNEKLFF.

The rearrangement joins TRBV7-2 to TRBJ1-5; 7 positions match TRBD1. V was pared by 7 bases and J by 9 bases, with 21 bases of the junction left unmatched. CDR1 and CDR2 from the germline V gene are SGHTA and FQGNSA. CDR3 length: 17 amino acids. Written as DNA, the CDR3 is TGTGCCAGCACCGAGAGAGGGCAGGGGGTAATATTTCGGCCCCAGCATTTT. It codes for CASTERGQGVIFRPQHF.

V is TRBV12-5 and J is TRBJ2-2, with TRBD1 as a possible D gene (6 bases). V lost 4 bases and J lost 1, with 10 bases in between. Germline-derived CDR1 and CDR2 are LGHNT and FRNRAP. The CDR3 spans 15 residues. The CDR3 sequence is CASGSGQRNTGELFF. The CDR3 nucleotides read TGTGCTAGTGGTTCTGGACAGCGGAACACCGGGGAGCTGTTTTTT.

CDR3 sequence (DNA): TGTGCCAGCAGCTTGAGCCAGGAGAACACTGAAGCTTTCTTT. Its translation: CASSLSQENTEAFF. V gene TRBV5-8 combines with J gene TRBJ1-1; D is unclear. This CDR3 is built from 14 residues. V shed 1 base and J shed 1 base, with 8 bases lying between them. Germline V gives CDR1 SGHTS, CDR2 YDEGEE.